Shown below are 22 T cell receptor beta chains from a single sample sequenced in a study of T cell repertoires in cytomegalovirus infection. TCRdb re-called the reads through MiXCR, storing one row per CDR3 protein. The repertoire consists of around 290,000 distinct CDR3 sequences, with more than 20% occurring once and the leading ten covering roughly 13%. The sequenced material came from PBMCs. These receptors originate from a human donor in good health (CMV status not recorded). Some clones in this sample may be carry-over from other donors' samples.

This clonotype was recorded a few times. The CDR3 DNA follows: TGTGCCAGCAGCTTATACCCCGACAGGGTCCGCACAGATACGCAGTATTTT. Amino acid sequence: CASSLYPDRVRTDTQYF. V and J are TRBV7-9 and TRBJ2-3; the match to TRBD1 covers 7 bases. The CDR3 runs to 17 residues. Germline assignment: CDR1 SEHNR and CDR2 FQNEAQ (reference sequence). J gave up 1 base and V 2 bases, and 9 bases lay outside the gene matches. Full variable domain (outside the CDR3, taken from reference TRBV7-9 and TRBJ2-3): DTGVSQNPRHKITKRGQNVTFRCDPISEHNRLYWYRQTLGQGPEFLTYFQNEAQLEKSRLLSDRFSAERPKGSFSTLEIQRTEQGDSAMYLCASSLYPDRVRTDTQYFGPGTRLTVL.

There are a few counts of this clonotype. This sequence joins TRBV6-2 or TRBV6-3 and TRBJ2-7, with D hard to call. Germline V gives CDR1 MNHEY, CDR2 SVGEGT. Deletions cut 8 bases from V and 1 base from J, with 12 bases between. This CDR3 spans 13 amino acids. The CDR3 sequence is CASAKGPSYEQYF. The CDR3 DNA reads TGTGCCAGCGCCAAAGGACCGTCCTACGAGCAGTACTTC.

There are a few counts of this clonotype. The chain employs TRBV20-1 and TRBJ2-1; possibly TRBD1 for D (6 bases). Germline loops: CDR1 DFQATT, CDR2 SNEGSKA (reference sequence). The CDR3 is 14 amino acids. Trimming removed 5 bases at V and 0 bases at J, with 11 bases between. CDR3 protein: CSAFDRSSYNEQFF. For the CDR3, the DNA is TGCAGTGCTTTCGACAGGAGCTCCTACAATGAGCAGTTCTTC.

The chain links TRBV12-3 or TRBV12-4 to TRBJ2-7, with 12 bases matching TRBD1. V lost 8 bases and J lost 5; bases outside the gene matches: 7. The CDR3 has 14 amino acids. CDR3 coding DNA: TGTGCCAGCTCCCGGGGGACAGGGGGCAACGAGCAGTACTTC. Its protein is CASSRGTGGNEQYF.

This clonotype has a count of ten or more. The rearrangement joins TRBV7-2 to TRBJ1-4, with 8 positions matching TRBD1. CDR1 is SGHTA, CDR2 FQGNSA, per germline. The ends lost 3 bases at V and 6 bases at J; junction bases unmatched: 6. This CDR3 region has 15 residues. The CDR3 region has the DNA TGTGCCAGCAGCTTCGGGACAGGAGGTCATGAAAAACTGTTTTTT. Translating it yields CASSFGTGGHEKLFF.

This chain links TRBV12-3 or TRBV12-4 with TRBJ1-5; D is possibly TRBD1 (5 bases). The CDR3 covers 15 residues. V was trimmed by 0 bases and J by 5 bases, leaving 11 bases between them. The DNA for the CDR3 is TGTGCCAGCAGTTTAGCCGGGACCAAATATCAGCCCCAGCATTTT. Protein: CASSLAGTKYQPQHF.

The chain has TRBV5-1 and TRBJ2-2, with D tentatively TRBD2 (6 bases). Trimming pared 5 bases from V and 0 bases from J, leaving 11 bases between. The CDR3 consists of 15 residues. Germline CDR1 reads SGHRS; CDR2 reads YFSETQ. The DNA of the CDR3 is TGCGCCAGCAGAACAGGAGGGTCGAACACCGGGGAGCTGTTTTTT. It specifies CASRTGGSNTGELFF. Full variable domain (rest looked up from reference TRBV5-1 and TRBJ2-2): KAGVTQTPRYLIKTRGQQVTLSCSPISGHRSVSWYQQTPGQGLQFLFEYFSETQRNKGNFPGRFSGRQFSNSRSEMNVSTLELGDSALYLCASRTGGSNTGELFFGEGSRLTVL.

The sample holds a few counts of this clonotype. The chain combines TRBV7-2 with TRBJ1-5; no firm D call. Germline CDR1 and CDR2: SGHTA and FQGNSA. The CDR3 length is 14 residues. With 3 bases removed from V and 5 bases from J, the gap between germline ends came to 11 bases. CDR3: CASSFVGEDQPQHF. DNA for the CDR3: TGTGCCAGCAGCTTCGTTGGGGAGGATCAGCCCCAGCATTTT. The whole variable domain, filled in from reference TRBV7-2 and TRBJ1-5, reads GAGVSQSPSNKVTEKGKDVELRCDPISGHTALYWYRQSLGQGLEFLIYFQGNSAPDKSGLPSDRFSAERTGGSVSTLTIQRTQQEDSAVYLCASSFVGEDQPQHFGDGTRLSIL.

The chain is built from TRBV2 and TRBJ2-2; the D gene could be TRBD1 or TRBD2 (6 bases each). CDR3 size: 15 residues. Trimming pared 0 bases from V and 4 bases from J, leaving 9 bases between. CDR1 and CDR2 (germline): SNHLY, FYNNEI. The CDR3 protein is CASSEAGGVTGELFF. The CDR3 bases are TGTGCCAGCAGTGAAGCGGGGGGCGTCACCGGGGAGCTGTTTTTT. Combining the CDR3 with reference TRBV2 and TRBJ2-2 gives the whole variable domain EPEVTQTPSHQVTQMGQEVILRCVPISNHLYFYWYRQILGQKVEFLVSFYNNEISEKSEIFDDQFSVERPDGSNFTLKIRSTKLEDSAMYFCASSEAGGVTGELFFGEGSRLTVL.

This clonotype has a handful of counts. This chain's CDR3 is CASSPGFSREVTDTQYF. CDR3 sequence (DNA): TGTGCCAGCAGCCCGGGGTTCTCGCGGGAGGTCACAGATACGCAGTATTTT. The J gene is TRBJ2-3, the V gene TRBV27, with 8 bases identical to TRBD2. The CDR3 runs 17 residues. The V segment lost 6 bases and the J segment 2 bases; nucleotides outside the gene matches: 13. Germline CDR1 is MNHEY and CDR2 is SMNVEV (reference sequence).

This clonotype was detected only a few times. The V gene is TRBV7-6, the J gene TRBJ1-6; maybe TRBD1 (5 bases). The V end was cut by 5 bases, the J end by 8 bases, with 13 bases between. Germline V CDR1 and CDR2: SGHVS, FNYEAQ. This CDR3 comprises 14 residues. CDR3 protein: CASSPGGLDSPLHF. For the CDR3, the DNA is TGTGCCAGCAGCCCGGGGGGGTTGGATTCACCCCTCCACTTT. Full variable domain (missing parts from reference TRBV7-6 and TRBJ1-6): GAGVSQSPRYKVTKRGQDVALRCDPISGHVSLYWYRQALGQGPEFLTYFNYEAQQDKSGLPNDRFSAERPEGSISTLTIQRTEQRDSAMYRCASSPGGLDSPLHFGNGTRLTVT.

This clonotype was observed a few times. The V and J genes are TRBV6-5 and TRBJ1-1, with D maybe TRBD1 (5 bases). The CDR3 is 13 amino acids. Germline V gives CDR1 MNHEY, CDR2 SVGAGI. Trimming took off 0 bases at V and 7 bases at J, with 9 bases between the two ends. CDR3 sequence reads: CASSYSWGNEAFF. DNA of the CDR3: TGTGCCAGCAGTTACTCTTGGGGGAATGAAGCTTTCTTT.

This rearrangement joins TRBV25-1 to TRBJ2-1; 12 positions agree with TRBD2. V shed 2 bases and J 7 bases; nucleotides not matched to a gene: 3. CDR3 length equals 15 residues. Per germline, CDR1 MGHDK and CDR2 SYGVNS. CDR3 in DNA: TGTGCCAGCAGTGAACCCGGACTAGCGGGGAATGAGCAGTTCTTC. Its protein is CASSEPGLAGNEQFF. The full variable domain, with the rest looked up from reference TRBV25-1 and TRBJ2-1, is EADIYQTPRYLVIGTGKKITLECSQTMGHDKMYWYQQDPGMELHLIHYSYGVNSTEKGDLSSESTVSRIRTEHFPLTLESARPSHTSQYLCASSEPGLAGNEQFFGPGTRLTVL.

This clonotype was recorded at least ten times. The chain carries TRBV7-2 and TRBJ2-3; 9 nucleotides match TRBD2. CDR1 SGHTA and CDR2 FQGNSA come from the germline V gene. J gave up 0 bases and V 11 bases, and 9 bases lay outside the gene matches. The CDR3 is 15 amino acids. In nucleotides, the CDR3 is TGTGCCGGAACGACTAGCGGAACTAGCACAGATACGCAGTATTTT. Translating it yields CAGTTSGTSTDTQYF.

This chain links TRBV28 with TRBJ2-3, with 11 positions matching TRBD2. Germline V gene lookup returns CDR1 MDHEN and CDR2 SYDVKM. The CDR3 contains 15 residues. Trimming removed 3 bases from V and 4 bases from J; junction bases left unmatched: 3. The CDR3 is CASSFRLAGSDTQYF. DNA for the CDR3: TGTGCCAGCAGTTTTCGACTAGCGGGATCAGATACGCAGTATTTT.

The table lists this clonotype with a few counts. V gene TRBV11-1 combines with J gene TRBJ1-1, with 9 bases matching TRBD1. CDR3 length equals 13 residues. Germline lookup yields CDR1 SGHAT and CDR2 FQDESV (reference sequence). Losses at the gene ends were 5 bases for V and 7 bases for J; bases not matched to a gene: 5. The CDR3 sequence is CASSLEDRGEAFF. CDR3 in DNA: TGTGCCAGCAGCCTAGAGGACAGGGGTGAAGCTTTCTTT.

The J gene is TRBJ2-7, the V gene TRBV5-1, with a possible D match to TRBD2 (6 bases). Between the trimmed V and J ends, which lost 1 base and 0 bases, there was a span of 11 bases. Per the germline V gene, CDR1 is SGHRS and CDR2 is YFSETQ. The CDR3 runs to 15 residues. This CDR3 is CASSLTGVASYEQYF. CDR3 nucleotides: TGCGCCAGCAGCTTGACGGGGGTCGCCTCCTACGAGCAGTACTTC.

The sample holds many counts of this clonotype. V and J are TRBV7-2 and TRBJ2-7; maybe TRBD2 (7 bases). CDR1 and CDR2 (germline): SGHTA, FQGNSA. V lost 5 bases and J lost 5, with 13 bases in between. This CDR3 is 13 amino acids long. As DNA, the CDR3 is TGTGCCAGCAGCCTATGGGGGGGCGACGAGCAGTACTTC. Protein product: CASSLWGGDEQYF. Full variable domain (missing parts from reference TRBV7-2 and TRBJ2-7): GAGVSQSPSNKVTEKGKDVELRCDPISGHTALYWYRQSLGQGLEFLIYFQGNSAPDKSGLPSDRFSAERTGGSVSTLTIQRTQQEDSAVYLCASSLWGGDEQYFGPGTRLTVT.

The chain carries TRBV2 and TRBJ2-2; D perhaps matches TRBD2 (5 bases). Germline loops: CDR1 SNHLY, CDR2 FYNNEI. This CDR3 is 16 amino acids long. V gave up 7 bases and J gave up 0 bases, with 15 bases separating them. Written as DNA, the CDR3 is TGTGCCAGCACGAAATTAGGGAGTGCGAACACCGGGGAGCTGTTTTTT. Translated, it gives CASTKLGSANTGELFF.

The chain is built from TRBV7-9 and TRBJ1-1; 9 positions agree with TRBD1. The V segment lost 5 bases and the J segment 5 bases; nucleotides outside the gene matches: 6. Germline CDR1 reads SEHNR; CDR2 reads FQNEAQ (reference sequence). The CDR3 runs to 14 residues. The CDR3: CASSPTGGWTEAFF. CDR3 DNA sequence: TGTGCCAGCAGCCCAACAGGGGGCTGGACTGAAGCTTTCTTT.

This clonotype was detected a few times. The V call is TRBV6-2 or TRBV6-3, the J call TRBJ2-1; 7 bases align to TRBD2. J was trimmed by 0 bases and V by 7 bases; bases with no gene match: 6. This CDR3 is 15 amino acids long. Germline values: CDR1 MNHEY, CDR2 SVGEGT. Here the CDR3 DNA reads TGTGCCAGCAATCGAGCGGGGAGCTCCTACAATGAGCAGTTCTTC. Translated, it gives CASNRAGSSYNEQFF.

V and J are TRBV28 and TRBJ2-7; TRBD1 might be the D (6 bases). Trimming stripped 2 bases from V and 4 bases from J, with 12 bases between. This CDR3 comprises 14 residues. CDR1 is MDHEN, CDR2 SYDVKM, per germline. CDR3: CASSLGDKIYEQYF. CDR3 coding DNA: TGTGCCAGCAGTTTAGGGGACAAAATTTACGAGCAGTACTTC.